Each of the 25 T cell receptor beta chains below was sequenced from the same sample in a study of shared clonotypes between healthy human individuals. Generated by immunoSEQ multiplex PCR, the TCRdb table keeps only in-frame clones and is missing some. The sample lists 2 million to 2.5 million clones, roughly 93% occurring once. The specimen sequenced was naive CD4+ T cells from PBMCs. Sample subset: CD45RA+ positively selected. Source of these receptors: a young man in good health. Some clones in this sample may be carry-over from other donors' samples.

On this clone itself: An end of the junction differs from the germline gene, which may be a read error. This chain uses TRBV30 with TRBJ2-7; D uncertain. This CDR3 has 13 amino acids. Per the germline V gene, CDR1 is GTSNPN and CDR2 is SVGIG (reference sequence). CDR3 in amino acids: CAWSVTLPYGQYF. The DNA of the CDR3 is TGTGCCTGGAGTGTTACACTCCCCTACGGGCAGTACTTC.

The chain employs TRBV15 and TRBJ1-1; unclear D gene. Looked up from germline, CDR1 is LNHNV and CDR2 is YYDKDF (reference sequence). Trimming took 0 bases from V and 4 from J, leaving 18 bases between them. This CDR3 is 17 amino acids long. This CDR3 is CATSRDVRVALGTEAFF. CDR3 DNA: TGTGCCACCAGCAGAGATGTCCGCGTCGCTCTCGGCACTGAAGCTTTCTTT.

The chain recombines TRBV5-1 with TRBJ1-1; D is uncertain. Germline values: CDR1 SGHRS, CDR2 YFSETQ. Trimming pared 0 bases from V and 1 base from J, leaving 7 bases between. This CDR3 has 14 amino acids. Written as DNA, the CDR3 is TGCGCCAGCAGCTTGGGCGTGCAGAACACTGAAGCTTTCTTT. Translated: CASSLGVQNTEAFF.

The chain combines TRBV7-2 with TRBJ2-2, with TRBD2 matching over 8 bases. CDR1 is SGHTA and CDR2 is FQGNSA in the germline V gene. Unmatched junction bases numbered 6, after V lost 8 bases and J lost 1 base. The CDR3 extends over 15 amino acids. CDR3 sequence: CASHLAGGNTGELFF. In DNA, the CDR3 is TGTGCCAGCCATTTGGCGGGAGGGAACACCGGGGAGCTGTTTTTT.

The V call is TRBV6-4, the J call TRBJ1-5, with a weak D call TRBD1 (5 bases). Germline V gene lookup returns CDR1 MRHNA and CDR2 SNTAGT. V lost 7 bases and J 0 bases, leaving 19 bases between the germline ends. CDR3 length: 17 residues. The CDR3, as DNA: TGTGCCAGCACCCCGAGGGCAGGGCTTTATAGCAATCAGCCCCAGCATTTT. Translating it yields CASTPRAGLYSNQPQHF.

Concerning this clone: The identical CDR3 is also encoded by other nucleotide sequences in the sample. The V and J genes are TRBV20-1 and TRBJ2-7; no reliable D call. Between the trimmed V and J ends, which lost 5 bases and 1 base, there was a span of 6 bases. This CDR3 is 11 amino acids long. Germline CDR1 is DFQATT and CDR2 is SNEGSKA (reference sequence). This CDR3 is CSARGSYEQYF. For the CDR3, the DNA is TGCAGTGCTCGCGGTTCCTACGAGCAGTACTTC.

This clone was recorded only once. The same CDR3 arises from other DNA sequences in this sample as well. This sequence joins TRBV9 and TRBJ2-7, with TRBD1 matching 7 bases. From germline, CDR1 is SGDLS and CDR2 YYNGEE. Losses at the gene ends were 0 bases for V and 2 bases for J; bases not matched to a gene: 8. CDR3 length: 16 amino acids. The CDR3 region is CASSVAPDRVPYEQYF. CDR3 bases: TGTGCCAGCAGCGTAGCTCCCGACAGGGTGCCCTACGAGCAGTACTTC.

This chain uses TRBV11-2 with TRBJ2-5; D may be TRBD1 (6 bases). The length of the CDR3 is 13 residues. Trimming left V 8 bases short and J 5 bases short, with 15 bases between. Germline V gene data show CDR1 as SGHAT and CDR2 as FQNNGV. The CDR3 loop reads CASGLGGRETQYF. The CDR3 coding sequence is TGTGCCAGCGGGTTAGGGGGTCGGGAGACCCAGTACTTC.

The chain carries TRBV19 and TRBJ2-5; no firm D call. Germline lookup yields CDR1 LNHDA and CDR2 SQIVND (reference sequence). Trimming removed 4 bases from V and 5 bases from J, with 14 bases in between. The CDR3 spans 14 residues. DNA for the CDR3: TGTGCCAGTAGTAGGTCTGGACCTGGGGAGACCCAGTACTTC. Its translation is CASSRSGPGETQYF.

In the case of this clone: Additional DNA sequences in this sample encode the identical CDR3. The chain recombines TRBV7-2 with TRBJ1-5; D possibly corresponds to TRBD1 (5 bases). The germline V and J ends were trimmed by 0 bases and 1 base, with 7 bases remaining between them. Germline CDR1 SGHTA, CDR2 FQGNSA. The CDR3 extends over 15 amino acids. CDR3 DNA sequence: TGTGCCAGCAGCTTAGCAGGGACGAGCAATCAGCCCCAGCATTTT. This codes for CASSLAGTSNQPQHF.

V usage is TRBV18 and J usage is TRBJ2-7; tentative D call: TRBD1 (9 bases). V gave up 6 bases and J gave up 4 bases, with 19 bases separating them. CDR3 length equals 15 residues. CDR1 KGHSH and CDR2 LQKENI come from the germline V gene. The CDR3 sequence is CASSPRGGQGYEQYF. CDR3 bases: TGTGCCAGCTCTCCCCGGGGGGGACAGGGTTACGAGCAGTACTTC.

This sequence joins TRBV29-1 and TRBJ2-3; the D gene is possibly TRBD1 (6 bases). V was clipped by 6 bases and J by 6 bases, with 16 bases between them. This CDR3 is 13 amino acids long. Germline V gives CDR1 SQVTM, CDR2 ANQGSEA. The CDR3 loop reads CSVFRGGRDTQYF. For the CDR3, the DNA is TGCAGCGTCTTCCGTGGGGGCCGGGATACGCAGTATTTT.

The chain has TRBV10-3 and TRBJ2-1; 7 bases are a match to TRBD1. Germline-derived CDR1 and CDR2 are ENHRY and SYGVKD. V trimming: 5 bases; J trimming: 6 bases; junction bases outside the gene matches: 7. The CDR3 is 14 residues long. The CDR3 is CAISWGTVSNEQFF. The CDR3, as DNA: TGTGCCATCAGTTGGGGGACAGTTTCCAATGAGCAGTTCTTC.

The chain couples TRBV30 to TRBJ2-3, with D hard to call. Per the germline V gene, CDR1 is GTSNPN and CDR2 is SVGIG (reference sequence). There are 14 residues in the CDR3. Trimming cost V 3 bases and J 2 bases, with 12 bases left between them. CDR3 in DNA: TGTGCCTGGAGGCGGAATTGGGACACAGATACGCAGTATTTT. Its protein product is CAWRRNWDTDTQYF.

This chain's CDR3 is CASGGNSYEQYF. For the CDR3, the DNA is TGTGCCAGCGGCGGGAACTCCTACGAGCAGTACTTC. V and J are TRBV2 and TRBJ2-7; possibly TRBD2 for D (6 bases). Trimming removed 8 bases at V and 0 bases at J, with 8 bases between. CDR3 length equals 12 residues. Germline V gene sequence: CDR1 SNHLY, CDR2 FYNNEI.

The V gene is TRBV5-1, the J gene TRBJ2-1; 11 nucleotides align to TRBD2. Germline CDR1 is SGHRS and CDR2 is YFSETQ. The V segment lost 7 bases and the J segment 0 bases; nucleotides outside the gene matches: 15. The CDR3 is 19 amino acids. CDR3 sequence: CASAPDRTSGPSSYNEQFF. The CDR3 DNA sequence: TGCGCCAGCGCACCGGATAGGACTAGCGGGCCGTCCTCCTACAATGAGCAGTTCTTC.

This clone was found once. The same CDR3 can be traced to other DNA sequences in this sample. The chain has TRBV19 and TRBJ2-1; no clear D gene. The CDR3 is made up of 12 amino acids. The V end lost 2 bases, the J end lost 6 bases, and 5 bases lay between the germline ends. Germline CDR1 reads LNHDA; CDR2 reads SQIVND (reference sequence). CDR3 DNA sequence: TGTGCCAGTAGTATAAGGACCAATGAGCAGTTCTTC. Its translation: CASSIRTNEQFF.

J is TRBJ2-4 and V is TRBV21-1; the table's D gene call, TRBD1, was not cross checked with the DNA. TRBV21-1 is tagged as a pseudogene. This CDR3 is built from 17 residues. CDR3: CASKGFRATLAKNIQYF. For the CDR3, the DNA is TGTGCCAGCAAGGGGTTTCGCGCGACGTTAGCCAAAAACATTCAGTACTTC.

The chain employs TRBV5-1 and TRBJ1-2; D perhaps matches TRBD1 (5 bases). Germline CDR1 and CDR2: SGHRS and YFSETQ. Trimming pared 3 bases from V and 4 bases from J, leaving 13 bases between. This CDR3 contains 14 residues. The CDR3 protein is CASSWGTGLYGYTF. The CDR3 coding sequence is TGCGCCAGCAGCTGGGGGACGGGTCTCTATGGCTACACCTTC.

This chain links TRBV4-2 with TRBJ1-1; 10 bases match TRBD1. The CDR3 has 14 amino acids. The V gene's germline CDR1 is LGHNA and CDR2 YNFKEQ. V was clipped by 7 bases and J by 4 bases; unmatched bases: 6. The CDR3 DNA reads TGTGCCAGCACCGGCCGACAGGGGGCCACTGAAGCTTTCTTT. It is translated as CASTGRQGATEAFF.

The chain joins TRBV9 to TRBJ1-3, with D possibly TRBD1 on 5 matching bases. The ends were cut back, 0 bases at V and 7 bases at J, with 8 bases in the middle. The CDR3 runs 13 residues. Germline V gene lookup returns CDR1 SGDLS and CDR2 YYNGEE. The CDR3 DNA sequence: TGTGCCAGCAGCGTAGACCAGGGCAACACCATATATTTT. Translated, it gives CASSVDQGNTIYF. Full variable domain (rest looked up from reference TRBV9 and TRBJ1-3): DSGVTQTPKHLITATGQRVTLRCSPRSGDLSVYWYQQSLDQGLQFLIQYYNGEERAKGNILERFSAQQFPDLHSELNLSSLELGDSALYFCASSVDQGNTIYFGEGSWLTVV.

The chain has TRBV19 and TRBJ1-1, with D unresolved. V lost 5 bases, J lost 1 base, and 8 bases lay in between. CDR3 length: 13 residues. The germline gives CDR1 LNHDA, CDR2 SQIVND (reference sequence). The CDR3 here is CASSSSTNTEAFF. The CDR3 DNA follows: TGTGCCAGTAGTTCTTCCACGAACACTGAAGCTTTCTTT. Filled out from reference TRBV19 and TRBJ1-1, the complete variable domain reads DGGITQSPKYLFRKEGQNVTLSCEQNLNHDAMYWYRQDPGQGLRLIYYSQIVNDFQKGDIAEGYSVSREKKESFPLTVTSAQKNPTAFYLCASSSSTNTEAFFGQGTRLTVV.

J is TRBJ1-5 and V is TRBV27; D unresolved. CDR3 size: 10 residues. Germline V gene lookup returns CDR1 MNHEY and CDR2 SMNVEV (reference sequence). V lost 8 bases, J lost 7 bases, and 6 bases lay in between. The CDR3 here is CASDRQPQHF. Written as DNA, the CDR3 is TGTGCCAGCGATAGGCAGCCCCAGCATTTT.

J is TRBJ2-5 and V is TRBV5-1; a weak D match, TRBD1 (6 bases). The germline CDR1 and CDR2 sequences are SGHRS and YFSETQ. CDR3 length: 14 residues. Trimming left V 2 bases short and J 2 bases short, with 10 bases between. CDR3 nucleotide sequence: TGCGCCAGCAGCTTCCGACAGGAGCAAGAGACCCAGTACTTC. Translated: CASSFRQEQETQYF. Based on the CDR3 plus reference TRBV5-1 and TRBJ2-5, the full variable domain is KAGVTQTPRYLIKTRGQQVTLSCSPISGHRSVSWYQQTPGQGLQFLFEYFSETQRNKGNFPGRFSGRQFSNSRSEMNVSTLELGDSALYLCASSFRQEQETQYFGPGTRLLVL.

The chain couples TRBV11-2 to TRBJ1-5; D call uncertain. Germline-derived CDR1 and CDR2 are SGHAT and FQNNGV. The V gene lost 3 bases and the J gene lost 5 bases, with 5 bases spanning the gap. The CDR3 runs 12 residues. CDR3 sequence: CASSFGDQPQHF. DNA for the CDR3: TGTGCCAGCAGCTTCGGGGATCAGCCCCAGCATTTT.